Below, 23 T cell receptor beta chains from the same sample are listed, as sequenced in a study of shared clonotypes between healthy human individuals. As defined, naive CD8 cells were CD45RO-negative and positively selected for CCR7, with terminally differentiated effector memory CD45RA+ cells excluded. Profiled with immunoSEQ multiplex PCR; TCRdb holds only in-frame clones, not every one. The table records about 2 million clones, about 95% of them present only once. Source material: naive CD8+ T cells sorted from blood. The receptors derive from a man aged 18 to 29 in good health.

The chain uses TRBV5-4 and TRBJ2-7, with TRBD2 matching 9 bases. This CDR3 is 16 amino acids long. Per germline, CDR1 SGHNT and CDR2 YYREEE (reference sequence). V shed 4 bases and J 2 bases; nucleotides not matched to a gene: 10. CDR3 in DNA: TGTGCCAGCAGCCCCAACACCGGGACTAGCCCCTACGAGCAGTACTTC. Translating gives CASSPNTGTSPYEQYF.

This clone was observed once. This sequence joins TRBV28 and TRBJ1-5; D is unresolved. In germline, CDR1 is MDHEN, CDR2 SYDVKM. V was trimmed by 6 bases and J by 0 bases, leaving 15 bases between them. The CDR3 is 16 amino acids. The CDR3 sequence is CASSRPTEYSNQPQHF. In DNA form, the CDR3 reads TGTGCCAGCAGCCGCCCGACGGAGTATAGCAATCAGCCCCAGCATTTT.

For this clone: The sample carries other DNA sequences with the same CDR3. The gene calls are TRBV14 and TRBJ2-7; D is tentatively TRBD1 or TRBD2 (5 bases each). V lost 0 bases to trimming and J lost 2 bases, with 5 bases between them. The CDR3 is 13 amino acids. Germline V gene lookup returns CDR1 SGHDN and CDR2 FVKESK. DNA of the CDR3: TGTGCCAGCAGCCAAGAGGGGGCCTACGAGCAGTACTTC. Protein: CASSQEGAYEQYF. Based on the CDR3 plus reference TRBV14 and TRBJ2-7, the full variable domain is EAGVTQFPSHSVIEKGQTVTLRCDPISGHDNLYWYRRVMGKEIKFLLHFVKESKQDESGMPNNRFLAERTGGTYSTLKVQPAELEDSGVYFCASSQEGAYEQYFGPGTRLTVT.

The chain recombines TRBV6-6 with TRBJ1-5, with a tentative D call TRBD1 (5 bases). The CDR3 runs to 14 residues. CDR1 and CDR2 from the germline V gene are MNHNY and SVGAGI (reference sequence). The V end was cut by 6 bases, the J end by 5 bases, with 14 bases between. This CDR3 reads CASREAGGYQPQHF. The CDR3 nucleotides read TGTGCCAGCAGAGAGGCTGGGGGATATCAGCCCCAGCATTTT.

The chain is built from TRBV11-2 and TRBJ1-4; weak D call: TRBD1 (6 bases). This CDR3 has 15 residues. V was pared by 2 bases and J by 8 bases, with 15 bases between. From germline, CDR1 is SGHAT and CDR2 FQNNGV. The CDR3 coding sequence is TGTGCCAGCAGCTTATCCCCGCGGACAGCGGAAAAACTGTTTTTT. It codes for CASSLSPRTAEKLFF.

V gene TRBV4-1 combines with J gene TRBJ1-2, with 7 bases lining up with TRBD1. J lost 4 bases, V lost 4 bases, and 21 bases had no gene match. The length of the CDR3 is 19 residues. Looked up from germline, CDR1 is MGHRA and CDR2 is YSYEKL. CDR3 sequence reads: CASSLYTGVGPENVYGYTF. CDR3 sequence (DNA): TGCGCCAGCAGCCTATACACAGGGGTTGGTCCCGAGAATGTCTATGGCTACACCTTC.

The chain recombines TRBV7-3 with TRBJ2-3; D is perhaps TRBD1 (6 bases). V was pared by 3 bases and J by 2 bases, with 12 bases between. This CDR3 spans 15 amino acids. Germline V gene data show CDR1 as SGHTA and CDR2 as FQGTGA. The CDR3 sequence: CASSFVGGATDTQYF. In DNA, the CDR3 is TGTGCCAGCAGCTTCGTTGGGGGCGCCACAGATACGCAGTATTTT.

This chain joins TRBV7-9 and TRBJ2-7; a weak D match, TRBD1 (6 bases). Trimming pared 5 bases from V and 5 bases from J, leaving 13 bases between. There are 13 residues in the CDR3. Germline V lookup: CDR1 SEHNR, CDR2 FQNEAQ (reference sequence). For the CDR3, the DNA is TGTGCCAGCAGCCCCCAGGGGAGCCACGAGCAGTACTTC. As protein: CASSPQGSHEQYF.

The V gene is TRBV2, the J gene TRBJ2-3; D tentatively reads TRBD1 or TRBD2 (5 bases each). Trimming removed 9 bases from V and 0 bases from J, with 13 bases in between. The CDR3 is 14 amino acids. Looked up from germline, CDR1 is SNHLY and CDR2 is FYNNEI. The CDR3 here is CASTPGPSTDTQYF. CDR3 sequence (DNA): TGTGCCAGTACCCCGGGACCGAGCACAGATACGCAGTATTTT.

This clone was seen a single time. V gene TRBV5-1 combines with J gene TRBJ2-2; possible D gene TRBD1, 6 bases. This CDR3 is 15 amino acids long. Deletions cut 0 bases from V and 0 bases from J, with 6 bases between. CDR1 and CDR2 from the germline V gene are SGHRS and YFSETQ. Here the CDR3 DNA reads TGCGCCAGCAGCTTGGACAGGGCGAACACCGGGGAGCTGTTTTTT. As protein: CASSLDRANTGELFF.

The V call is TRBV5-8, the J call TRBJ2-5, with TRBD1 matching over 8 bases. The CDR3 is 15 amino acids. Germline lookup yields CDR1 SGHTS and CDR2 YDEGEE. V trimming: 1 base; J trimming: 2 bases; junction bases outside the gene matches: 4. This CDR3 is CASSLRDRSQETQYF. Here the CDR3 DNA reads TGTGCCAGCAGCTTGAGGGACAGGTCGCAAGAGACCCAGTACTTC.

The chain recombines TRBV2 with TRBJ2-7, with 12 nucleotides matching TRBD1. The CDR3 consists of 16 residues. Germline-derived CDR1 and CDR2 are SNHLY and FYNNEI. Unmatched junction bases numbered 6, after V lost 2 bases and J lost 4 bases. The CDR3 region is CASSEWGQGATYEQYF. The CDR3, as DNA: TGTGCCAGCAGTGAATGGGGACAGGGGGCGACGTACGAGCAGTACTTC. The variable domain in full, completed from reference TRBV2 and TRBJ2-7, reads EPEVTQTPSHQVTQMGQEVILRCVPISNHLYFYWYRQILGQKVEFLVSFYNNEISEKSEIFDDQFSVERPDGSNFTLKIRSTKLEDSAMYFCASSEWGQGATYEQYFGPGTRLTVT.

This clone came up once. The V gene is TRBV7-6, the J gene TRBJ2-7; perhaps TRBD1 as D (5 bases). This CDR3 spans 13 amino acids. V was shortened by 1 base and J by 5 bases, with 9 bases between the two germline ends. Germline lookup yields CDR1 SGHVS and CDR2 FNYEAQ. CDR3 nucleotides: TGTGCCAGCAGCTTAGGTGACAGACACGAGCAGTACTTC. As protein: CASSLGDRHEQYF.

This sequence joins TRBV30 and TRBJ2-1, with 9 bases lining up with TRBD1. The CDR3 has 14 residues. Germline V CDR1 and CDR2: GTSNPN, SVGIG (reference sequence). The V and J ends lost 0 bases and 5 bases, in that order; junction bases with no gene match: 2. CDR3 sequence (DNA): TGTGCCTGGAGTGTCGGGACAGGGAACAATGAGCAGTTCTTC. Translating it yields CAWSVGTGNNEQFF. The entire variable domain, with the rest obtained from reference TRBV30 and TRBJ2-1, is as follows: SQTIHQWPATLVQPVGSPLSLECTVEGTSNPNLYWYRQAAGRGLQLLFYSVGIGQISSEVPQNLSASRPQDRQFILSSKKLLLSDSGFYLCAWSVGTGNNEQFFGPGTRLTVL.

This clone was seen once. This chain joins TRBV27 and TRBJ1-2, with 7 positions matching TRBD1. The CDR3 is made up of 15 amino acids. The J segment lost 4 bases and the V segment lost 3 bases, leaving 8 bases of the junction unmatched. Germline values: CDR1 MNHEY, CDR2 SMNVEV (reference sequence). The CDR3, as DNA: TGTGCCAGCAGTTTCGCCCAGGGGGGAGGCTATGGCTACACCTTC. The encoded protein is CASSFAQGGGYGYTF.

The rearrangement links TRBV27 to TRBJ2-3; D not resolved. This CDR3 is 14 amino acids long. V dropped 9 bases and J dropped 4 bases, with 17 bases sitting between them. The germline CDR1 and CDR2 sequences are MNHEY and SMNVEV (reference sequence). CDR3: CASAFRVVADTQYF. For the CDR3, the DNA is TGTGCCAGTGCCTTTAGGGTTGTCGCAGATACGCAGTATTTT.

The chain is built from TRBV5-1 and TRBJ2-1, with D possibly being TRBD1 or TRBD2 (5 bases each). Trimming cost V 0 bases and J 2 bases, with 18 bases left between them. Looked up from germline, CDR1 is SGHRS and CDR2 is YFSETQ. The CDR3 extends over 18 amino acids. In DNA form, the CDR3 reads TGCGCCAGCAGCTTGGGGTTCTATAAAGGGGACGCCTACAATGAGCAGTTCTTC. It encodes CASSLGFYKGDAYNEQFF.

About this clone: This sample includes further DNA sequences coding for the same CDR3. The chain uses TRBV25-1 and TRBJ2-7; D unresolved. Germline V gives CDR1 MGHDK, CDR2 SYGVNS. This CDR3 has 11 residues. The V and J ends lost 4 bases and 4 bases respectively, with 5 bases between them. CDR3 amino acids: CASSGVYEQYF. The CDR3 DNA reads as TGTGCCAGCAGTGGAGTTTACGAGCAGTACTTC.

Written as DNA, the CDR3 is TGCGCCAGCAGCCAAGAGGGACAGGACGATGAGCAGTTCTTC. The encoded protein is CASSQEGQDDEQFF. This chain links TRBV4-1 with TRBJ2-1; 8 nucleotides line up with TRBD1. The ends lost 0 bases at V and 8 bases at J; junction bases unmatched: 3. Germline V gene sequence: CDR1 MGHRA, CDR2 YSYEKL. This CDR3 has 14 amino acids.

The V gene is TRBV27, the J gene TRBJ2-3; 16 bases map to TRBD2. Germline V gene sequence: CDR1 MNHEY, CDR2 SMNVEV (reference sequence). Losses at the gene ends were 6 bases for V and 6 bases for J; bases not matched to a gene: 6. The CDR3 has 16 residues. For the CDR3, the DNA is TGTGCCAGCAGCCCCGGGACTAGCGGGAGGGAGGATACGCAGTATTTT. Its translation: CASSPGTSGREDTQYF.

The V gene is TRBV5-6, the J gene TRBJ2-4, with 9 nucleotides matching TRBD1. The junction had 3 bases not matched to a gene; V was cut back by 3 bases and J by 14 bases. The CDR3 loop spans 11 amino acids. Germline loops: CDR1 SGHDT, CDR2 YYEEEE. The CDR3 nucleotides are TGTGCCAGCAGCTCCCGGGACAGGGAGTACTTC. It specifies CASSSRDREYF.

This clone showed up just once. J is TRBJ1-2 and V is TRBV6-5, with D maybe TRBD1 (6 bases). CDR1 and CDR2 (germline): MNHEY, SVGAGI. The CDR3 extends over 13 amino acids. V was pared by 2 bases and J by 8 bases, with 12 bases between. The CDR3 loop is CASSYGPGEGYTF. The CDR3 bases are TGTGCCAGCAGTTACGGGCCAGGGGAAGGCTACACCTTC.

The chain's CDR3 is CASSPFPMTGRLGELFF. In DNA form, the CDR3 reads TGTGCCAGCAGCCCCTTCCCGATGACAGGGCGTCTCGGGGAGCTGTTTTTT. The rearrangement joins TRBV25-1 to TRBJ2-2; 7 bases fit TRBD1. V lost 6 bases to trimming and J lost 7 bases; unmatched junction nucleotides: 17. The CDR3 is made up of 17 amino acids. Germline values: CDR1 MGHDK, CDR2 SYGVNS.